Each of the 11 T cell receptor beta chains below was sequenced from the same sample in a study of radiotherapy plus CTLA-4 blockade in lung cancer. Sequencing was performed with immunoSEQ multiplex PCR; in TCRdb, only in-frame clones are kept and a portion is missing. This sample has 80,000 to 95,000 clones; 82% occur once, and the top ten carry roughly 24%. The starting material was peripheral blood, obtained from a patient treated with radiotherapy plus ipilimumab. The source of these receptors is a human donor with non-small cell lung cancer that progressed on radiotherapy plus ipilimumab.

The V and J genes are TRBV6-5 and TRBJ2-3; no firm D call. V was cut by 0 bases and J by 1 base, with 5 bases left in between. The CDR3 contains 14 residues. In germline, CDR1 is MNHEY, CDR2 SVGAGI. In DNA form, the CDR3 reads TGTGCCAGCAGTTACTCGGCGGGCACAGATACGCAGTATTTT. Translating it yields CASSYSAGTDTQYF.

This clone was observed once. The V and J genes are TRBV28 and TRBJ1-5, with TRBD1 matching over 7 bases. The V gene end was trimmed by 4 bases and the J gene end by 3 bases; junction bases not matched to a gene: 9. CDR1 is MDHEN, CDR2 SYDVKM, per germline. The length of the CDR3 is 16 residues. Here the CDR3 DNA reads TGTGCCAGCAGTTCTACGATAGGGACAGACAATCAGCCCCAGCATTTT. Amino acids: CASSSTIGTDNQPQHF.

The chain is built from TRBV29-1 and TRBJ1-4; D gene ambiguous. The CDR3 loop spans 14 amino acids. Trimming cost V 4 bases and J 7 bases, with 16 bases left between them. The germline V gene encodes CDR1 SQVTM and CDR2 ANQGSEA. This chain's CDR3 is CSVAPGSGGEKLFF. Here the CDR3 DNA reads TGCAGCGTTGCGCCGGGATCGGGAGGTGAAAAACTGTTTTTT.

The CDR3 region has the DNA TGCGCCAGGGCTAGACTTGAAGGGGTCCCCCCGGGCTACACCTTC. It translates to CARARLEGVPPGYTF. The V gene is TRBV10-1, the J gene TRBJ1-2; D is possibly TRBD1 (5 bases). In germline, CDR1 is WNHNN, CDR2 SYGVQD (reference sequence). V was trimmed by 9 bases and J by 8 bases, leaving 25 bases between them. The CDR3 has 15 amino acids.

The V gene is TRBV29-1, the J gene TRBJ2-7, with D possibly matching TRBD1 (6 bases). The CDR3 sequence is 12 residues long. In germline, CDR1 is SQVTM, CDR2 ANQGSEA. Trimming took off 6 bases at V and 2 bases at J, with 11 bases between the two ends. The CDR3 reads CSVVGQTYEQYF. CDR3 coding DNA: TGCAGCGTCGTTGGACAGACCTACGAGCAGTACTTC.

The chain employs TRBV18 and TRBJ2-4; 9 bases are shared with TRBD2. Germline CDR1 and CDR2: KGHSH and LQKENI. The ends lost 8 bases at V and 3 bases at J; junction bases unmatched: 17. CDR3 length: 18 amino acids. CDR3 protein: CASPKARGLAGVKNIQYF. In DNA, the CDR3 is TGTGCCAGCCCGAAGGCCAGGGGACTAGCTGGTGTCAAAAACATTCAGTACTTC.

In this sample, this clone turned up once. The CDR3: CSAREGAEAFF. DNA of the CDR3: TGCAGTGCTAGAGAGGGGGCTGAAGCTTTCTTT. This chain links TRBV20-1 with TRBJ1-1, with D perhaps matching TRBD1 (5 bases). This CDR3 has 11 amino acids. V lost 0 bases, J lost 6 bases, and 5 bases lay in between. The V gene's germline CDR1 is DFQATT and CDR2 SNEGSKA (reference sequence).

In this sample, this clone turned up once. The chain combines TRBV28 with TRBJ2-1; no clear D gene. This CDR3 is built from 13 residues. Germline V gives CDR1 MDHEN, CDR2 SYDVKM. With 7 bases removed from V and 6 bases from J, the gap between germline ends came to 13 bases. CDR3 in amino acids: CASTAASPNEQFF. Written as DNA, the CDR3 is TGTGCCAGCACGGCTGCAAGCCCCAATGAGCAGTTCTTC.

The genes are TRBV5-6 and TRBJ2-4; 7 nucleotides line up with TRBD2. In germline, CDR1 is SGHDT, CDR2 YYEEEE. V dropped 2 bases and J dropped 0; count of bases not matched to a gene: 14. This CDR3 contains 19 residues. CDR3 region: CASSLEAGEGLLAKNIQYF. As DNA, the CDR3 is TGTGCCAGCAGCTTAGAGGCTGGTGAGGGACTACTAGCCAAAAACATTCAGTACTTC.

The V gene is TRBV29-1, the J gene TRBJ2-7, with TRBD2 as a possible D gene (7 bases). The CDR3 has 13 amino acids. The V gene's germline CDR1 is SQVTM and CDR2 ANQGSEA. Between the trimmed V and J ends, which lost 6 bases and 0 bases, there was a span of 12 bases. CDR3 sequence reads: CSVGGGSSYEQYF. CDR3 sequence (DNA): TGCAGCGTGGGAGGGGGGTCCTCCTACGAGCAGTACTTC.

This rearrangement joins TRBV7-9 to TRBJ1-2; weak D call: TRBD1 (6 bases). V was shortened by 4 bases and J by 4 bases, with 13 bases between the two germline ends. Germline lookup yields CDR1 SEHNR and CDR2 FQNEAQ (reference sequence). This CDR3 is built from 14 residues. Here the CDR3 reads CASSSKPTGYGYTF. The CDR3 DNA follows: TGTGCCAGCAGCTCCAAACCGACAGGCTATGGCTACACCTTC. Together with reference TRBV7-9 and TRBJ1-2, the CDR3 gives the full variable domain: DTGVSQNPRHKITKRGQNVTFRCDPISEHNRLYWYRQTLGQGPEFLTYFQNEAQLEKSRLLSDRFSAERPKGSFSTLEIQRTEQGDSAMYLCASSSKPTGYGYTFGSGTRLTVV.